This T cell receptor (beta chain) is drawn from a study of cytomegalovirus exposure and HLA in healthy donors. Whole-study results and caveats: The authors enumerated some 170 TCR beta chains as linked to cytomegalovirus.

About this clone: Its target is unknown.

The repertoire was sequenced with immunoSEQ multiplex PCR; TCRdb's copy has only in-frame clones and lacks some. The profile shows about 200,000 clones, roughly 84% of them singletons. This CDR3 is built from 16 residues. Losses at the gene ends were 0 bases for V and 4 bases for J; bases not matched to a gene: 5. Germline CDR1 KGHSH, CDR2 LQKENI. Sequencing input: PBMCs. The chain couples TRBV18 to TRBJ2-7; 11 bases fit TRBD2. This TCR came from a woman between 18 and 30 years old in good health and CMV-seropositive. The CDR3 DNA reads as TGTGCCAGCTCACCACCGGGGACTAGCGGAACTTACGAGCAGTACTTC. It is translated as CASSPPGTSGTYEQYF.